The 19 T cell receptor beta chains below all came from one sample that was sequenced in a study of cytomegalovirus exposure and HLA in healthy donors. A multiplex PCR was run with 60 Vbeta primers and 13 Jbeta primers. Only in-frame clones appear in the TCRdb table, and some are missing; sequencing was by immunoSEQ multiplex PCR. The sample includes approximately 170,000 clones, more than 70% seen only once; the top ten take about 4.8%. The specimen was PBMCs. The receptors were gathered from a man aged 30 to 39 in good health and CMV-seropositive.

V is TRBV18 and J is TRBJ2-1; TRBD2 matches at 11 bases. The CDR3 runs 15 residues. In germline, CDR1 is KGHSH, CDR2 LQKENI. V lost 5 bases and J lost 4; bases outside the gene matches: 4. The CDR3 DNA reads TGTGCCAGCTCATCGGGACTAGCGGTTTACAATGAGCAGTTCTTC. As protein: CASSSGLAVYNEQFF. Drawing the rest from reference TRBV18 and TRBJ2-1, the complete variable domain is NAGVMQNPRHLVRRRGQEARLRCSPMKGHSHVYWYRQLPEEGLKFMVYLQKENIIDESGMPKERFSAEFPKEGPSILRIQQVVRGDSAAYFCASSSGLAVYNEQFFGPGTRLTVL.

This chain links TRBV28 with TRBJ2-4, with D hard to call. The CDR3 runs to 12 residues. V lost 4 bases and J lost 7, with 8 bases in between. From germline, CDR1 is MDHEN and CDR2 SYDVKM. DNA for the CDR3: TGTGCCAGCAGTTCCGCCGCGAACATTCAGTACTTC. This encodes CASSSAANIQYF.

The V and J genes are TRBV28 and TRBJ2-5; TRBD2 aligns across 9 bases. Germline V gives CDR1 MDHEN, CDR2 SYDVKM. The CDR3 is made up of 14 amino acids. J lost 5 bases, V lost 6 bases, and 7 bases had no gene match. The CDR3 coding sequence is TGTGCCAGCAGGGGCGGGGGGGGAAGGGAGACCCAGTACTTC. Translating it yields CASRGGGGRETQYF.

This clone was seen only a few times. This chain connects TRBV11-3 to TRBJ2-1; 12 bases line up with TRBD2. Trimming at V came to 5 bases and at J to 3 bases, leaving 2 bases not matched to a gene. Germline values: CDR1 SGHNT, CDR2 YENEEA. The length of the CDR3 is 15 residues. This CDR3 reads CASSPTSGGYNEQFF. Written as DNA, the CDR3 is TGTGCCAGCAGCCCGACTAGCGGGGGCTACAATGAGCAGTTCTTC.

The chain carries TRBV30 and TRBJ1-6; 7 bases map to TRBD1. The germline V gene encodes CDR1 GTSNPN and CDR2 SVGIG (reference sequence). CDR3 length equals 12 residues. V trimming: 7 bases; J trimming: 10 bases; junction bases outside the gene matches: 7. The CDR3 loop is CALQGNDSPLHF. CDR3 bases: TGTGCCTTACAGGGGAACGACTCACCCCTCCACTTT. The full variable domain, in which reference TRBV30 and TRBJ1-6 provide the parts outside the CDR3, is SQTIHQWPATLVQPVGSPLSLECTVEGTSNPNLYWYRQAAGRGLQLLFYSVGIGQISSEVPQNLSASRPQDRQFILSSKKLLLSDSGFYLCALQGNDSPLHFGNGTRLTVT.

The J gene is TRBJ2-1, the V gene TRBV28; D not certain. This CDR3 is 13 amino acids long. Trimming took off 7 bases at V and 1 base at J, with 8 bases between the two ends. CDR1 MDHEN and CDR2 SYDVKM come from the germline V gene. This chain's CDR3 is CASTGQSYNEQFF. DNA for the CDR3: TGTGCCAGCACAGGCCAGTCCTACAATGAGCAGTTCTTC.

The DNA of the CDR3 is TGCGCCAGCAGCGCCTCGGGAGGCTATGGCTACACCTTC. Encoded protein: CASSASGGYGYTF. V is TRBV5-1 and J is TRBJ1-2; D ambiguous. Germline V gene data show CDR1 as SGHRS and CDR2 as YFSETQ. The length of the CDR3 is 13 residues. V was cut by 4 bases and J by 4 bases, with 11 bases left in between.

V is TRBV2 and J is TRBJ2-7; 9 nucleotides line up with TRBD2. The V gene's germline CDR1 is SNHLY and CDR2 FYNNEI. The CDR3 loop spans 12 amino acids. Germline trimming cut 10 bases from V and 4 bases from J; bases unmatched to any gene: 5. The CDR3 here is CATSTSGYEQYF. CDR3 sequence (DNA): TGTGCCACCTCGACTAGCGGTTACGAGCAGTACTTC.

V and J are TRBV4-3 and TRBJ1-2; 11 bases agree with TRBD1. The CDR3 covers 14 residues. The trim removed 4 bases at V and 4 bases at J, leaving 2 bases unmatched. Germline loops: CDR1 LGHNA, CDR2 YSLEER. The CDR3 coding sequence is TGCGCCAGCAGCCCAGGGACAGGGGGCTATGGCTACACCTTC. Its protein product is CASSPGTGGYGYTF.

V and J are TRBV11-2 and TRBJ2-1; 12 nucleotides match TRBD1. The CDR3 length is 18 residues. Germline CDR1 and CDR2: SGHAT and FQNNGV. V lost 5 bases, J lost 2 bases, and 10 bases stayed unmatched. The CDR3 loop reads CASSLGTGGWGAYNEQFF. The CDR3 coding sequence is TGTGCCAGCAGCCTCGGGACAGGGGGCTGGGGGGCCTACAATGAGCAGTTCTTC.

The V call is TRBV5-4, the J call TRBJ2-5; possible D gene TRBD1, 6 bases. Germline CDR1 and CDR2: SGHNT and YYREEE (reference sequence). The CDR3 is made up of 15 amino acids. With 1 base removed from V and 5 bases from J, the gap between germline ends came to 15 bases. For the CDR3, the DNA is TGTGCCAGCAGCTTGAACAGGGCCCTGGGGGAGACCCAGTACTTC. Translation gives CASSLNRALGETQYF.

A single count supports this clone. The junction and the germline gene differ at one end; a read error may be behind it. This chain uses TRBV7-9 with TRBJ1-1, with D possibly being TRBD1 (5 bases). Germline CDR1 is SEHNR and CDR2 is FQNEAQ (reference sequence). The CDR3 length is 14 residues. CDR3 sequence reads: CSSSLLQGGTEAFF. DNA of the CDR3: TGTTCCAGCAGCTTATTGCAGGGTGGCACTGAAGCTTTCTTT.

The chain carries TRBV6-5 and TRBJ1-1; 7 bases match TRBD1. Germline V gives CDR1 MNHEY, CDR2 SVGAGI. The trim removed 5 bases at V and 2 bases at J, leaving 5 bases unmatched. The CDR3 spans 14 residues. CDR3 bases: TGTGCCAGCAGTGTCCGGGACAGAAACACTGAAGCTTTCTTT. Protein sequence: CASSVRDRNTEAFF.

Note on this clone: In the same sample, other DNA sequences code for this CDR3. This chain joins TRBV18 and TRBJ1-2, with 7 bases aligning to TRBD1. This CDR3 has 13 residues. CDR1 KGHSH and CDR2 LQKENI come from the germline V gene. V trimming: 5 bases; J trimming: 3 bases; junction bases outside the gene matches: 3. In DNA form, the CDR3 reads TGTGCCAGCTCAACGGGGACAGACTATGGCTACACCTTC. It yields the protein CASSTGTDYGYTF.

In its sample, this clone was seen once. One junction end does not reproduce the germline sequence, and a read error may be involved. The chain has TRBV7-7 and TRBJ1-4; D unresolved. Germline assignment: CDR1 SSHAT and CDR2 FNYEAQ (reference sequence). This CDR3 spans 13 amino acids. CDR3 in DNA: TGTGCTAGCAGCTCCAGGACTAATGAAAAACTGTTTTTT. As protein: CASSSRTNEKLFF.

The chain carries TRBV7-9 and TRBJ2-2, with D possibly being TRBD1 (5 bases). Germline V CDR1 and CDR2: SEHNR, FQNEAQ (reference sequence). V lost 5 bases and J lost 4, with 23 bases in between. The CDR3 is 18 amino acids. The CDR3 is CASSPVVGKGSPTGELFF. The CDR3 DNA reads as TGTGCCAGCAGCCCCGTGGTAGGAAAGGGGTCCCCCACCGGGGAGCTGTTTTTT. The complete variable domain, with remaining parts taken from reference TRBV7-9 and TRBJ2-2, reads DTGVSQNPRHKITKRGQNVTFRCDPISEHNRLYWYRQTLGQGPEFLTYFQNEAQLEKSRLLSDRFSAERPKGSFSTLEIQRTEQGDSAMYLCASSPVVGKGSPTGELFFGEGSRLTVL.

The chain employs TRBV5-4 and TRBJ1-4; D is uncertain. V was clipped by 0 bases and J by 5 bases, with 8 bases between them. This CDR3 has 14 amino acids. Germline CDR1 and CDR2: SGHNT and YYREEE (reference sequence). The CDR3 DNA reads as TGTGCCAGCAGCTTGGAAAAGAGAAATGAAAAACTGTTTTTT. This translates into CASSLEKRNEKLFF.

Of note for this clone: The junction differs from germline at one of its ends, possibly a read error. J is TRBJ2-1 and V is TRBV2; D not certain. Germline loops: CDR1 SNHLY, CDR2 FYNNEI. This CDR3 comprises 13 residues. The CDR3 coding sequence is TGTGCCAGCTTCCCCCTCCCTTACAGTGAGCAGTTCTTC. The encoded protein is CASFPLPYSEQFF.

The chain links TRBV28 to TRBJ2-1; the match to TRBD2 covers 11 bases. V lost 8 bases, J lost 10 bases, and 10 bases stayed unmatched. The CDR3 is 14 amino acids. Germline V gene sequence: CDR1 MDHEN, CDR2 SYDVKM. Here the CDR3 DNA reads TGTGCCAGCCACCTAGCGGGAGGCTCCCGAGAGCAGTTCTTC. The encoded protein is CASHLAGGSREQFF.